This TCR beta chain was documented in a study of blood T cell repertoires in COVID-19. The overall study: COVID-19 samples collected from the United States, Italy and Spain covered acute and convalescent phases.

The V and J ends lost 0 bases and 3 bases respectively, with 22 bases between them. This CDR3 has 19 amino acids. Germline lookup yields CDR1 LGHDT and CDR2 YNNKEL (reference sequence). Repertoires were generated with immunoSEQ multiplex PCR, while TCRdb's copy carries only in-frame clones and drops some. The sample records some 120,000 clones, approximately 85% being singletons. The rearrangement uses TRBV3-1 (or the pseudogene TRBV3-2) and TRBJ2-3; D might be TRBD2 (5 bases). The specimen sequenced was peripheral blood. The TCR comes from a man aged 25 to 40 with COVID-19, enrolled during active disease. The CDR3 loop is CASSQDAGTGIRRTDTQYF. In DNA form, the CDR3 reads TGTGCCAGCAGCCAAGACGCGGGTACGGGTATAAGGCGGACAGATACGCAGTATTTT.